Listed below are T cell receptor beta chains from one sample, sequenced in a study of spatial heterogeneity in lung cancer. TCRdb re-derived calls from the 5' RACE reads in MiXCR, one entry per CDR3 protein. This table holds just under 40,000 distinct CDR3 sequences, around 5.5% found once. Sequences were derived from PBMCs, sampled at surgery. These receptors all stem from a male donor with early-stage non-small cell lung cancer. Each CDR3 is given without its conserved first and last residue.

v_call	j_call	cdr3_aa
TRBV19	TRBJ2-5	ASSIRGLDRETQY
TRBV7-9	TRBJ1-4	ASSRSFNDEKLF
TRBV6-1	TRBJ2-3	ASSEMVAGSGADTQY
TRBV20-1	TRBJ1-1	SAFSLEAF
TRBV28	TRBJ1-6	ASRNTGNSPLH
TRBV7-2	TRBJ1-2	ASSLAGGRTNYGYT
TRBV28	TRBJ1-1	ASSKTQGLKKEAF
TRBV14	TRBJ2-7	ASSQGGRILYEQY
TRBV12-3/TRBV12-4	TRBJ2-3	ASRRSIGTDTQY
TRBV12-3/TRBV12-4	TRBJ2-6	ASSLGGVSGANVLT
TRBV20-1	TRBJ2-3	SAKGRTGLVVTDTQY
TRBV20-1	TRBJ2-3	SAGLAGGSRTDTQY
TRBV7-6	TRBJ2-5	ASSLVDSGKTQY
TRBV4-2	TRBJ1-1	ASSQDGTQRNTEAF
TRBV6-2/TRBV6-3	TRBJ2-2	ASSYFPGGQTGELF
TRBV18	TRBJ2-3	ASSPPIPGSPTDTQY
TRBV5-1	TRBJ2-3	ASSLELAGGPVDTQY
TRBV20-1	TRBJ2-6	SARGGVLSGANVLT
TRBV20-1	TRBJ2-2	SASRQGGGELF
TRBV5-1	TRBJ1-4	ASSPGGSATNEKLF
TRBV27	TRBJ1-5	ASSPGGGGQPQH
TRBV6-1	TRBJ1-6	ASSVVNSPLH
TRBV20-1	TRBJ2-7	SAREAGTGGDEQY
TRBV6-2/TRBV6-3	TRBJ1-2	ASSYASGTGHGGYGYT
TRBV4-1	TRBJ1-2	ASSQEPVSNYGYT
TRBV29-1	TRBJ2-7	SVGPQDSHEQY
TRBV19	TRBJ1-1	ASSPQGNTEAF
TRBV10-3	TRBJ1-4	AISEFGQGNEKLF
TRBV6-1	TRBJ1-5	ASRIYSNQPQH
TRBV2	TRBJ1-2	ASSENIWSGYT
TRBV9	TRBJ2-6	ASSPGANVLT
TRBV5-1	TRBJ1-1	ASSLDRNREVGTEAF
TRBV5-4	TRBJ2-7	ASSLAGGLEQY
TRBV29-1	TRBJ2-5	SVRLNQETQY
TRBV11-2	TRBJ1-4	ASSSQWGYHEKLF
TRBV9	TRBJ2-2	ASSDTTGYAGELF
TRBV25-1	TRBJ1-2	ASSVSDDYGYT
TRBV6-5	TRBJ2-3	ASSYRGATDTQY
TRBV18	TRBJ1-1	ASSLLFRDKKNTEAF
TRBV28	TRBJ1-2	ASSSGGYGYT
TRBV6-5	TRBJ2-5	ASSFEQKETQY
TRBV2	TRBJ2-5	ASSESAETQY
TRBV5-4	TRBJ2-5	ASSLSGGEETQY
TRBV2	TRBJ2-3	ASSDTEIPSTDTQY
TRBV6-5	TRBJ1-2	ASSPTGLAGYT
TRBV20-1	TRBJ2-7	SARGQGHYEQY
TRBV28	TRBJ2-3	ASHTDPWQTSTDTQY
TRBV9	TRBJ1-5	ASSVYGDQPQH
TRBV19	TRBJ2-6	ASRPPNFSGANVLT
TRBV11-3	TRBJ2-5	ASNALAGDQRQY
TRBV5-1	TRBJ2-4	ASSLGRSLAKNIQY
TRBV20-1	TRBJ1-4	SAGDEGFRAI